The 24 T cell receptor beta chains below were found in one sample sequenced in a study of OX40 agonist ivuxolimab in advanced cancers. The method was immunoSEQ multiplex PCR; TCRdb's version includes in-frame clones alone and lacks a portion of them. The table lists under 70,000 clones, around 87% of them singletons. Source: CD4+ or CD8+ T cells sorted from blood, taken in a trial of the OX40 agonist ivuxolimab. These receptor sequences come from an adult with an advanced solid tumor such as melanoma, head and neck, liver or kidney cancer.

This chain links TRBV10-3 with TRBJ2-5, with 9 bases aligning to TRBD1. J was trimmed by 5 bases and V by 11 bases; bases with no gene match: 9. The length of the CDR3 is 13 residues. Germline loops: CDR1 ENHRY, CDR2 SYGVKD. The CDR3 loop is CASREQGAETQYF. CDR3 sequence (DNA): TGTGCCTCTAGGGAACAGGGGGCCGAGACCCAGTACTTC.

The chain combines TRBV10-3 with TRBJ1-1, with D possibly matching TRBD1 (6 bases). With 7 bases removed from V and 4 bases from J, the gap between germline ends came to 16 bases. CDR3 size: 14 residues. The V gene's germline CDR1 is ENHRY and CDR2 SYGVKD. The CDR3 nucleotides are TGTGCCATCACGGACAGTGGAGTCTTCACTGAAGCTTTCTTT. Translated: CAITDSGVFTEAFF.

The gene calls are TRBV7-6 and TRBJ2-1; 10 nucleotides line up with TRBD1. The CDR3 extends over 16 amino acids. Trimming cost V 5 bases and J 5 bases; bases outside gene matches: 9. Per germline, CDR1 SGHVS and CDR2 FNYEAQ. CDR3 sequence reads: CASSTTGTGDNNEQFF. As DNA, the CDR3 is TGTGCCAGCAGCACAACCGGGACAGGGGATAACAATGAGCAGTTCTTC.

CDR3 in amino acids: CASSTTGYGETQYF. The CDR3 DNA follows: TGTGCCAGCAGTACGACAGGGTATGGGGAGACCCAGTACTTC. The rearrangement joins TRBV27 to TRBJ2-5, with 7 bases aligning to TRBD1. Germline V gene data show CDR1 as MNHEY and CDR2 as SMNVEV (reference sequence). The length of the CDR3 is 14 residues. The trim removed 5 bases at V and 5 bases at J, leaving 8 bases unmatched.

The V call is TRBV7-2, the J call TRBJ1-4, with a tentative D call TRBD1 (5 bases). V was pared by 5 bases and J by 5 bases, with 12 bases between. The CDR3 has 14 amino acids. Germline loops: CDR1 SGHTA, CDR2 FQGNSA. The chain's CDR3 is CASSTGPYNEKLFF. In DNA form, the CDR3 reads TGTGCCAGCAGCACGGGACCTTACAATGAAAAACTGTTTTTT.

The rearrangement joins TRBV5-4 to TRBJ2-2, with 7 bases that match TRBD1. Losses at the gene ends were 4 bases for V and 7 bases for J; bases not matched to a gene: 7. The CDR3 sequence is 14 residues long. Germline V gene lookup returns CDR1 SGHNT and CDR2 YYREEE (reference sequence). This CDR3 reads CASSRVGGRGELFF. CDR3 nucleotides: TGTGCCAGCAGCAGGGTAGGGGGCCGCGGGGAGCTGTTTTTT. Variable domain in full (rest from reference TRBV5-4 and TRBJ2-2): ETGVTQSPTHLIKTRGQQVTLRCSSQSGHNTVSWYQQALGQGPQFIFQYYREEENGRGNFPPRFSGLQFPNYSSELNVNALELDDSALYLCASSRVGGRGELFFGEGSRLTVL.

V usage is TRBV2 and J usage is TRBJ2-7; 7 bases align to TRBD1. The germline gives CDR1 SNHLY, CDR2 FYNNEI. The CDR3 length is 15 residues. V shed 7 bases, J shed 5 bases, and the junction held 14 bases outside the gene matches. The DNA for the CDR3 is TGTGCCAGCACCCCGGACAGGTCTGGACCTAACGAGCAGTACTTC. Translation: CASTPDRSGPNEQYF.

The CDR3 DNA follows: TGCGCCAGCAGTGACGCAGGCTCGGCCCCCTACGAGCAGTACTTC. Amino acids: CASSDAGSAPYEQYF. V and J are TRBV10-1 and TRBJ2-7; D remains ambiguous. The V end lost 3 bases, the J end lost 2 bases, and 14 bases lay between the germline ends. The length of the CDR3 is 15 residues. CDR1 and CDR2 from the germline V gene are WNHNN and SYGVQD (reference sequence).

V usage is TRBV6-5 and J usage is TRBJ1-1; maybe TRBD1 (5 bases). This CDR3 is 16 amino acids long. V was pared by 0 bases and J by 2 bases, with 13 bases between. Germline V gene lookup returns CDR1 MNHEY and CDR2 SVGAGI. DNA of the CDR3: TGTGCCAGCAGTTACTCTGGGGACCTGCTAAACACTGAAGCTTTCTTT. Amino acids: CASSYSGDLLNTEAFF.

The chain employs TRBV5-6 and TRBJ1-2; tentative D call: TRBD1 (6 bases). CDR3 size: 14 residues. CDR1 is SGHDT and CDR2 is YYEEEE in the germline V gene. V shed 0 bases and J shed 6 bases, with 12 bases lying between them. The CDR3 here is CASSLVPGDNGYTF. Written as DNA, the CDR3 is TGTGCCAGCAGCTTGGTCCCCGGGGACAATGGCTACACCTTC. Together with reference TRBV5-6 and TRBJ1-2, the CDR3 gives the full variable domain: DAGVTQSPTHLIKTRGQQVTLRCSPKSGHDTVSWYQQALGQGPQFIFQYYEEEERQRGNFPDRFSGHQFPNYSSELNVNALLLGDSALYLCASSLVPGDNGYTFGSGTRLTVV.

The rearrangement uses TRBV19 and TRBJ2-7, with 7 bases aligning to TRBD1. After removal of 7 bases from V and 5 bases from J, the junction contained 5 bases not matched to a gene. The CDR3 is 12 amino acids. Germline V lookup: CDR1 LNHDA, CDR2 SQIVND (reference sequence). CDR3 nucleotide sequence: TGTGCCAGTAATACAGGGGCCCACGAGCAGTACTTC. This codes for CASNTGAHEQYF.

The chain is built from TRBV13 and TRBJ2-7; D is unclear. CDR1 PRHDT and CDR2 FYEKMQ come from the germline V gene (reference sequence). This CDR3 region has 14 residues. Deletions cut 2 bases from V and 1 base from J, with 9 bases between. In DNA form, the CDR3 reads TGTGCCAGCAGCTTAACATCCGCATCCTACGAGCAGTACTTC. Its protein product is CASSLTSASYEQYF.

The V and J genes are TRBV10-3 and TRBJ2-7; D could derive from TRBD1 or TRBD2 (5 bases each). Germline values: CDR1 ENHRY, CDR2 SYGVKD. V was trimmed by 10 bases and J by 5 bases, leaving 21 bases between them. This CDR3 has 14 residues. CDR3 amino acids: CATTMAGGLDEQYF. The CDR3 DNA reads as TGTGCCACCACTATGGCTGGGGGTCTCGACGAGCAGTACTTC.

The chain recombines TRBV19 with TRBJ1-2, with no clear D. Germline CDR1 LNHDA, CDR2 SQIVND (reference sequence). V lost 4 bases and J 5 bases, leaving 5 bases between the germline ends. The CDR3 is made up of 11 amino acids. The CDR3 spells CASSTLYGYTF. For the CDR3, the DNA is TGTGCCAGTAGTACATTATATGGCTACACCTTC.

This chain connects TRBV18 to TRBJ1-1; weak D call: TRBD1 (6 bases). V dropped 3 bases and J dropped 4 bases, with 12 bases sitting between them. The CDR3 sequence is 14 residues long. Germline V gives CDR1 KGHSH, CDR2 LQKENI. CDR3 DNA sequence: TGTGCCAGCTCACCGGGGGGGGCGGGCACTGAAGCTTTCTTT. Protein: CASSPGGAGTEAFF. Supplemented by reference TRBV18 and TRBJ1-1, the full variable domain reads NAGVMQNPRHLVRRRGQEARLRCSPMKGHSHVYWYRQLPEEGLKFMVYLQKENIIDESGMPKERFSAEFPKEGPSILRIQQVVRGDSAAYFCASSPGGAGTEAFFGQGTRLTVV.

In this sample, this clone turned up once. V gene TRBV7-9 combines with J gene TRBJ1-5; a possible D gene is TRBD1 (6 bases). CDR1 SEHNR and CDR2 FQNEAQ come from the germline V gene (reference sequence). Between the trimmed V and J ends, which lost 4 bases and 6 bases, there was a span of 13 bases. This CDR3 has 14 residues. The CDR3, as DNA: TGTGCCAGCAGCTCTTCAACAGGGTTTCAGCCCCAGCATTTT. This gives the protein CASSSSTGFQPQHF. The whole variable domain, filled in from reference TRBV7-9 and TRBJ1-5, reads DTGVSQNPRHKITKRGQNVTFRCDPISEHNRLYWYRQTLGQGPEFLTYFQNEAQLEKSRLLSDRFSAERPKGSFSTLEIQRTEQGDSAMYLCASSSSTGFQPQHFGDGTRLSIL.

The rearrangement joins TRBV27 to TRBJ2-7, with D possibly TRBD2 on 7 matching bases. CDR1 is MNHEY and CDR2 is SMNVEV in the germline V gene (reference sequence). The ends were cut back, 5 bases at V and 3 bases at J, with 20 bases in the middle. The CDR3 covers 16 residues. CDR3 residues: CASSPSLGGRLYEQYF. Here the CDR3 DNA reads TGTGCCAGCAGTCCCTCCCTCGGGGGGCGCCTCTACGAGCAGTACTTC.

The chain uses TRBV5-6 and TRBJ2-7; possible D gene TRBD2, 7 bases. Germline CDR1 SGHDT, CDR2 YYEEEE. The V end lost 5 bases, the J end lost 5 bases, and 17 bases lay between the germline ends. The CDR3 totals 14 residues. The CDR3 reads CASSFWGGPDEQYF. The CDR3 DNA reads as TGTGCCAGCAGTTTTTGGGGGGGGCCGGACGAGCAGTACTTC.

The J gene is TRBJ1-1, the V gene TRBV19; D is ambiguous. V lost 0 bases and J lost 6, with 8 bases in between. This CDR3 is built from 13 residues. Germline V gene data show CDR1 as LNHDA and CDR2 as SQIVND (reference sequence). In nucleotides, the CDR3 is TGTGCCAGTAGTATAGATCTGCAATCTGAAGCTTTCTTT. This gives the protein CASSIDLQSEAFF. The entire variable domain, with the rest obtained from reference TRBV19 and TRBJ1-1, is as follows: DGGITQSPKYLFRKEGQNVTLSCEQNLNHDAMYWYRQDPGQGLRLIYYSQIVNDFQKGDIAEGYSVSREKKESFPLTVTSAQKNPTAFYLCASSIDLQSEAFFGQGTRLTVV.

The CDR3 DNA sequence: TGTGCCGCGAGGGGGGGCCCGACAGATACGCAGTATTTT. Translating it yields CAARGGPTDTQYF. This rearrangement joins TRBV10-3 to TRBJ2-3; a possible D gene is TRBD2 (7 bases). The V gene lost 11 bases and the J gene lost 3 bases, with 15 bases spanning the gap. CDR1 and CDR2 (germline): ENHRY, SYGVKD. The CDR3 length is 13 residues.

The rearrangement uses TRBV4-1 and TRBJ2-1; 8 bases are a match to TRBD1. This CDR3 has 16 amino acids. The trim removed 1 base at V and 5 bases at J, leaving 7 bases unmatched. Per the germline V gene, CDR1 is MGHRA and CDR2 is YSYEKL. As DNA, the CDR3 is TGCGCCAGCAGCCAAGCCGGACAGGGAAGGGACAATGAGCAGTTCTTC. Protein: CASSQAGQGRDNEQFF.

The chain uses TRBV5-1 and TRBJ2-7; no clear D. The CDR3 extends over 15 amino acids. Deletions cut 0 bases from V and 2 bases from J, with 12 bases between. Germline lookup yields CDR1 SGHRS and CDR2 YFSETQ. The CDR3 DNA is TGCGCCAGCAGCTTGGTAGACCAAGTAACCTACGAGCAGTACTTC. This gives the protein CASSLVDQVTYEQYF.

The rearrangement links TRBV9 to TRBJ2-2, with no clear D. CDR1 is SGDLS and CDR2 is YYNGEE in the germline V gene. The V end was cut by 0 bases, the J end by 2 bases, with 8 bases between. The CDR3 covers 15 residues. As DNA, the CDR3 is TGTGCCAGCAGCGTAGGATCTATTAACACCGGGGAGCTGTTTTTT. Its translation is CASSVGSINTGELFF.

The chain recombines TRBV27 with TRBJ1-5; 9 positions match TRBD1. Germline assignment: CDR1 MNHEY and CDR2 SMNVEV (reference sequence). Trimming removed 8 bases from V and 4 bases from J; junction bases left unmatched: 6. CDR3 length: 14 amino acids. The CDR3 nucleotides are TGTGCCAGCTCGATGACAGGGGGTAATCAGCCCCAGCATTTT. Residues: CASSMTGGNQPQHF.